The present entry profiles one T cell receptor (beta chain) with its context. This specimen comes from a study of blood T cell repertoires in COVID-19. Whole-study context: Nucleic acid was either cDNA or gDNA, and it came from T cells, B-cell-depleted T cells, or PBMCs.

As originally analysed: Amplification of reference gene primers was used by the study to estimate nucleated cell counts. Profiled with immunoSEQ multiplex PCR; TCRdb holds only in-frame clones, not every one. The V and J calls and clone size come from that table; D and trimming were worked out from the DNA. This table holds roughly 130,000 clones, around 84% found once. The CDR3 loop spans 18 amino acids. Looked up from germline, CDR1 is SGHVS and CDR2 is FQNEAQ. V was trimmed by 1 base and J by 4 bases, leaving 22 bases between them. This receptor was taken from a man aged 25 to 40 with COVID-19, enrolled during active disease. What was sequenced was peripheral blood. V usage is TRBV7-8 and J usage is TRBJ1-2; D is perhaps TRBD1 (5 bases). CDR3 coding DNA: TGTGCCAGCAGCTTAGGTTCGATTGGGGCCACCACCTCCTATGGCTACACCTTC. Residues: CASSLGSIGATTSYGYTF.